The 5 T cell receptor beta chains in this list originate from one sample, sequenced in a study of T cells in Graves' hyperthyroidism and ophthalmopathy. RNA transcripts yielded amplified TCR beta CDR3 regions. Primed by the HTBI set, a first-round RT-PCR was run on the TCR CDR3. TCRdb analysed the multiplex PCR reads with MiXCR anew, one entry per CDR3 protein. The sample lists hundreds of thousands of distinct CDR3 sequences; around 20% were seen once. Sequenced material: blood. These receptor sequences come from a woman in her 50s with Graves' hyperthyroidism that later progressed to Graves' ophthalmopathy.

This clonotype was seen many times. The rearrangement uses TRBV3-1 and TRBJ1-5; D call uncertain. The CDR3 runs to 13 residues. V lost 0 bases, J lost 8 bases, and 8 bases lay in between. Germline CDR1 and CDR2: LGHDT and YNNKEL (reference sequence). CDR3 region: CASSQDPREPQHF. The CDR3 coding sequence is TGTGCCAGCAGCCAAGATCCCCGTGAGCCCCAGCATTTT.

The chain uses TRBV7-9 and TRBJ1-6; D not resolved. The V end was cut by 5 bases, the J end by 7 bases, with 15 bases between. CDR3 size: 15 residues. CDR1 is SEHNR and CDR2 is FQNEAQ in the germline V gene (reference sequence). CDR3 loop: CASSPDVLGNSPLHF. DNA of the CDR3: TGTGCCAGCAGCCCGGACGTATTAGGGAATTCACCCCTCCACTTT.

In its sample, this clonotype was seen many times. This chain uses TRBV3-1 with TRBJ2-7, with a weak D call TRBD1 (5 bases). V was clipped by 3 bases and J by 7 bases, with 16 bases between them. Germline CDR1 is LGHDT and CDR2 is YNNKEL (reference sequence). The CDR3 covers 14 residues. The CDR3: CASSQDIQSQEQYF. DNA for the CDR3: TGTGCCAGCAGCCAGGACATTCAATCTCAGGAGCAGTACTTC.

This clonotype was seen ten or more times. The chain links TRBV30 to TRBJ1-5; 7 bases match TRBD1. The CDR3 has 12 amino acids. In germline, CDR1 is GTSNPN, CDR2 SVGIG (reference sequence). The V gene end was trimmed by 4 bases and the J gene end by 6 bases; junction bases not matched to a gene: 3. The CDR3 loop is CAWNSGGQPQHF. The CDR3 coding sequence is TGTGCCTGGAATTCAGGGGGTCAGCCCCAGCATTTT.

A remark on this clonotype: This clone may be a read error of a much larger clone one base away. The genes are TRBV30 and TRBJ2-7, with D hard to call. Per the germline V gene, CDR1 is GTSNPN and CDR2 is SVGIG (reference sequence). The CDR3 length is 13 residues. Trimming removed 1 base at V and 6 bases at J, with 13 bases between. The CDR3 region is CAWSDIYLCEQYF. Written as DNA, the CDR3 is TGTGCCTGGAGTGATATCTATCTCTGCGAGCAGTACTTC.